What follows describes a single TCR beta chain. Its antigen remains unknown. A junction boundary mismatches the germline segment, possibly from a read error. A second PCR, run for roughly 7 to 12 cycles, used a sample-barcoded 5' primer plus a J-beta primer mix. A template-switch adaptor containing 12 random nucleotides labeled each cDNA molecule. TCRdb re-called the 5' RACE reads through MiXCR, storing one row per CDR3 protein. Among around 780,000 distinct CDR3 sequences, approximately 60% were seen once, and the ten largest hold 20% to 30%. The sample belongs to a study of blood T cells in healthy people across ages. Study outcomes and limitations: Reliance upon unsorted PBMCs precluded definitive naive versus antigen-experienced comparison.

The CDR3 spans 15 residues. Germline V gene lookup returns CDR1 SGHRS and CDR2 YFSETQ. What was sequenced was blood. The clonotype comes from a man between 40 and 49 years old in good health. The rearrangement uses TRBV5-1 and TRBJ2-5, with 8 bases identical to TRBD2. The CDR3, as DNA: TGCGCCGGCAGCTTATCTAGCGGGCCTCAAGAGACCCAGTACTTC. It codes for CAGSLSSGPQETQYF. The variable domain in full, completed from reference TRBV5-1 and TRBJ2-5, reads KAGVTQTPRYLIKTRGQQVTLSCSPISGHRSVSWYQQTPGQGLQFLFEYFSETQRNKGNFPGRFSGRQFSNSRSEMNVSTLELGDSALYLCAGSLSSGPQETQYFGPGTRLLVL.